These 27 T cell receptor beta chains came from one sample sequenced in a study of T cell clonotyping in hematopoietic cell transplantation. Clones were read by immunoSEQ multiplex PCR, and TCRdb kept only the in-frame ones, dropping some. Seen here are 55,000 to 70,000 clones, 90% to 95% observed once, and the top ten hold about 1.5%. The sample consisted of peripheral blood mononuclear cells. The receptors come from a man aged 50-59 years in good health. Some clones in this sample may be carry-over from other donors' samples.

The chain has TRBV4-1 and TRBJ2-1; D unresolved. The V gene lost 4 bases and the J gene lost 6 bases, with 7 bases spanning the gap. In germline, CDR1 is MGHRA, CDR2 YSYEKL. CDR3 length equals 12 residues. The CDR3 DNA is TGCGCCAGCAGCCGCCAGGCCAATGAGCAGTTCTTC. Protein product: CASSRQANEQFF.

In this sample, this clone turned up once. The CDR3 DNA reads as TGTGCCAGCACTAATAGACGGGACTTTGGGGAAGCTTTCTTT. Its protein product is CASTNRRDFGEAFF. J is TRBJ1-1 and V is TRBV6-5; D may be TRBD1 (5 bases). The CDR3 has 14 amino acids. The V end lost 7 bases, the J end lost 8 bases, and 20 bases lay between the germline ends. The germline CDR1 and CDR2 sequences are MNHEY and SVGAGI.

The CDR3 sequence is CASGRTGTSGSIYEQYF. CDR3 bases: TGTGCTAGTGGTCGAACCGGGACTAGCGGGAGCATCTACGAGCAGTACTTC. The chain is built from TRBV12-5 and TRBJ2-7, with 14 bases identical to TRBD2. CDR1 and CDR2 (germline): LGHNT, FRNRAP. V trimming: 5 bases; J trimming: 3 bases; junction bases outside the gene matches: 9. The CDR3 spans 17 residues.

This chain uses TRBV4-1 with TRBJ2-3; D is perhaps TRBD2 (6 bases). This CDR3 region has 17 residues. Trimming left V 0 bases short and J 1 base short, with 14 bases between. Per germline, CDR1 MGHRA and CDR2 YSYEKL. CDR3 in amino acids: CASSQENGPGGTDTQYF. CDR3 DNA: TGCGCCAGCAGCCAAGAAAACGGGCCGGGGGGCACAGATACGCAGTATTTT.

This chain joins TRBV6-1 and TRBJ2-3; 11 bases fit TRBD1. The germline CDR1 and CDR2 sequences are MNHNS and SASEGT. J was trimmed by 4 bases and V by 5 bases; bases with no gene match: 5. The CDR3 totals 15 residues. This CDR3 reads CASSSRTGGADTQYF. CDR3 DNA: TGTGCCAGCAGTTCTCGGACAGGGGGCGCAGATACGCAGTATTTT.

CDR3 sequence: CASSIGPTGMRGYTF. As DNA, the CDR3 is TGTGCCAGTAGTATAGGACCGACAGGCATGAGAGGCTACACCTTC. J is TRBJ1-2 and V is TRBV19, with a tentative D call TRBD1 (6 bases). Germline V CDR1 and CDR2: LNHDA, SQIVND (reference sequence). This CDR3 is built from 15 residues. The V end lost 1 base, the J end lost 8 bases, and 17 bases lay between the germline ends.

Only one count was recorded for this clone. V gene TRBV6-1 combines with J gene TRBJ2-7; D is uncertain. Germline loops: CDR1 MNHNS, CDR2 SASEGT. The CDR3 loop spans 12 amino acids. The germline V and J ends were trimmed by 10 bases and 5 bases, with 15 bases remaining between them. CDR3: CATAKGWDEQYF. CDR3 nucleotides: TGTGCCACCGCGAAGGGTTGGGACGAGCAGTACTTC.

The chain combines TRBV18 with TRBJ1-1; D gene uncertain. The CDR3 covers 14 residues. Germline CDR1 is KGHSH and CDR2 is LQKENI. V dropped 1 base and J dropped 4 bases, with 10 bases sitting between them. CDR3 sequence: CASSPQEARTEAFF. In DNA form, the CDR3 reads TGTGCCAGCTCACCACAAGAGGCACGCACTGAAGCTTTCTTT.

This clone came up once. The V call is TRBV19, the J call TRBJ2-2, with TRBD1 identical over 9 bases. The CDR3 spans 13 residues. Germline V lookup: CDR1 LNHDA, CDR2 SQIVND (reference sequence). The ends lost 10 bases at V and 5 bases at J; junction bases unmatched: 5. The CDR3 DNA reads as TGTGCCACCCGGACAGGGGCAACCGGGGAGCTGTTTTTT. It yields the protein CATRTGATGELFF.

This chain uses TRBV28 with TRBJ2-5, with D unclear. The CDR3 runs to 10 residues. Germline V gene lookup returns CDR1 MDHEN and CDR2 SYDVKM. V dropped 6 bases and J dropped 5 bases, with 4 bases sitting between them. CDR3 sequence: CASRGETQYF. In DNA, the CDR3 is TGTGCCAGCAGAGGGGAGACCCAGTACTTC.

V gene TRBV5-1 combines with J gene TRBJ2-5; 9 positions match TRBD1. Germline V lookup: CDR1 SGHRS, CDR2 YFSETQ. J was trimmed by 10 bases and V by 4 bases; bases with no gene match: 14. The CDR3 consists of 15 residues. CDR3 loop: CASSPSPGTGNNQYF. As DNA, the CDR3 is TGCGCCAGCAGCCCTAGTCCCGGGACAGGGAATAACCAGTACTTC.

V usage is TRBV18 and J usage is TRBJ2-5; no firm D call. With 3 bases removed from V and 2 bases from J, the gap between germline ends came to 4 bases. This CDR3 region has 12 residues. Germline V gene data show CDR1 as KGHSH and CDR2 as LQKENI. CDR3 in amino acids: CASSPGQETQYF. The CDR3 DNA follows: TGTGCCAGCTCACCCGGACAAGAGACCCAGTACTTC.

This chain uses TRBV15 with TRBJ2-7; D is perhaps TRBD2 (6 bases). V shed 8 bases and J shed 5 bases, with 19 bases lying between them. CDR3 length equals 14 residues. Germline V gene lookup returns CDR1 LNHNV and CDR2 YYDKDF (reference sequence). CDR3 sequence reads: CATRDGGIGNEQYF. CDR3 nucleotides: TGTGCCACCCGTGATGGGGGGATAGGGAACGAGCAGTACTTC. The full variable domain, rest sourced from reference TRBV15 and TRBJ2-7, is DAMVIQNPRYQVTQFGKPVTLSCSQTLNHNVMYWYQQKSSQAPKLLFHYYDKDFNNEADTPDNFQSRRPNTSFCFLDIRSPGLGDTAMYLCATRDGGIGNEQYFGPGTRLTVT.

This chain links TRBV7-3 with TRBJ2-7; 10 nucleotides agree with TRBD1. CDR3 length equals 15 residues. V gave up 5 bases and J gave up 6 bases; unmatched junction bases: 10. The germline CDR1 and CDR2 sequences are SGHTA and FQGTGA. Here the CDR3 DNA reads TGTGCCAGCAGCCGAGGACAGGGGGGAGTATTCGAGCAGTACTTC. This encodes CASSRGQGGVFEQYF.

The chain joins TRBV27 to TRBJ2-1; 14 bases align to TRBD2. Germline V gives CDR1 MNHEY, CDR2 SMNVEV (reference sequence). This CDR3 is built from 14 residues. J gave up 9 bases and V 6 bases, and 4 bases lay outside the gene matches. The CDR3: CASRGTSGSGEQFF. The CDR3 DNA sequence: TGTGCCAGCAGGGGGACTAGCGGGAGTGGTGAGCAGTTCTTC.

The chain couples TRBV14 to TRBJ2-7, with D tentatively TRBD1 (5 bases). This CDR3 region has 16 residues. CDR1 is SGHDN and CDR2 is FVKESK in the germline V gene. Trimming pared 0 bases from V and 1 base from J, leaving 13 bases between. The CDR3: CASSQETAGISYEQYF. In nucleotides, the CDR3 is TGTGCCAGCAGCCAAGAAACGGCAGGGATATCCTACGAGCAGTACTTC.

CDR3: CASSSGGGSYEQYF. In DNA, the CDR3 is TGTGCCAGCAGCTCCGGAGGCGGATCCTACGAGCAGTACTTC. The chain recombines TRBV2 with TRBJ2-7, with TRBD2 as a possible D gene (5 bases). Germline V gene lookup returns CDR1 SNHLY and CDR2 FYNNEI. The CDR3 covers 14 residues. The germline V and J ends were trimmed by 6 bases and 1 base, with 13 bases remaining between them.

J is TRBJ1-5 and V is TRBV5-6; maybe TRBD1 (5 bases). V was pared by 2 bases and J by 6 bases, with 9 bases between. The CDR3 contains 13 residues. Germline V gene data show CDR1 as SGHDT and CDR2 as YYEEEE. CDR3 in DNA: TGTGCCAGCAGCTTTCAGGGTAGTCAGCCCCAGCATTTT. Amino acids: CASSFQGSQPQHF.

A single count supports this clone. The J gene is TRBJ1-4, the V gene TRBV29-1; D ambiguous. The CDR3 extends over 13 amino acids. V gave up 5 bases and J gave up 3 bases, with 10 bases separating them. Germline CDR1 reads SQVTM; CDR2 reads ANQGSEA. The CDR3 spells CSVWRPPNEKLFF. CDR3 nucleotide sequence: TGCAGCGTTTGGCGTCCGCCTAATGAAAAACTGTTTTTT. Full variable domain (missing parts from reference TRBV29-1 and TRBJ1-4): SAVISQKPSRDICQRGTSLTIQCQVDSQVTMMFWYRQQPGQSLTLIATANQGSEATYESGFVIDKFPISRPNLTFSTLTVSNMSPEDSSIYLCSVWRPPNEKLFFGSGTQLSVL.

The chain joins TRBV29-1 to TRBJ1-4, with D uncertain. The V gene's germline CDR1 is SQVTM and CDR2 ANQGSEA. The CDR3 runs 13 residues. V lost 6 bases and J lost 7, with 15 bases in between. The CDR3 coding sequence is TGCAGCGTCCCCGGTCCCCTCGGTGAAAAACTGTTTTTT. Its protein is CSVPGPLGEKLFF.

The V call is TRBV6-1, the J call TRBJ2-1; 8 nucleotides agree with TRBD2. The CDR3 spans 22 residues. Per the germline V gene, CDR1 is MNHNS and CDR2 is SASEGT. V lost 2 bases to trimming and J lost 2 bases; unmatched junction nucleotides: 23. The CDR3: CASSERRGGRIRYSGAYNEQFF. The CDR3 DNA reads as TGTGCCAGCAGTGAAAGGAGGGGTGGGAGAATCCGTTATAGCGGGGCCTACAATGAGCAGTTCTTC.

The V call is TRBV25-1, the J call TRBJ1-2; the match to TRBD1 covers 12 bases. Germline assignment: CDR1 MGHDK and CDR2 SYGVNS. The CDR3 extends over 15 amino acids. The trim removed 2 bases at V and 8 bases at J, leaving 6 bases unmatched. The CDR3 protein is CASSEGGTGGLGYTF. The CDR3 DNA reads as TGTGCCAGCAGTGAAGGGGGGACAGGGGGCCTCGGCTACACCTTC.

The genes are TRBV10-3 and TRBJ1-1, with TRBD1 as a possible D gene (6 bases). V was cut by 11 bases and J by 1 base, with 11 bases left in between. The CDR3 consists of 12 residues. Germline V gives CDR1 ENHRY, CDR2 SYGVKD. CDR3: CAASQGNTEAFF. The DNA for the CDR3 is TGTGCCGCCTCACAGGGGAACACTGAAGCTTTCTTT.

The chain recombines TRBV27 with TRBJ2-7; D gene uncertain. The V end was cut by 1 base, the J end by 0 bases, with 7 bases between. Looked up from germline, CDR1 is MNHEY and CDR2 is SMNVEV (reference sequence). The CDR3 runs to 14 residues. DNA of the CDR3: TGTGCCAGCAGTTTATGGGGTAGCTCCTACGAGCAGTACTTC. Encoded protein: CASSLWGSSYEQYF.

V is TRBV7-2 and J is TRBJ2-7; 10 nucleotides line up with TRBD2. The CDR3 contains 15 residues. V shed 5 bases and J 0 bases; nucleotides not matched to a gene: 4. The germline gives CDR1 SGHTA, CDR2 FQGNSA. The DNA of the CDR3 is TGTGCCAGCAGCGGAACTAGCGGGGCCTCCTACGAGCAGTACTTC. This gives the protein CASSGTSGASYEQYF. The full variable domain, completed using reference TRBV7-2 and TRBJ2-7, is GAGVSQSPSNKVTEKGKDVELRCDPISGHTALYWYRQSLGQGLEFLIYFQGNSAPDKSGLPSDRFSAERTGGSVSTLTIQRTQQEDSAVYLCASSGTSGASYEQYFGPGTRLTVT.

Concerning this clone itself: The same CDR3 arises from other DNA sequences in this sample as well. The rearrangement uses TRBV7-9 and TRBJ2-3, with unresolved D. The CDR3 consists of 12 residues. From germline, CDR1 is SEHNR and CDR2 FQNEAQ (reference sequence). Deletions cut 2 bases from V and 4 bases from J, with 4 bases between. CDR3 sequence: CASSLPADTQYF. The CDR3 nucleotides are TGTGCCAGCAGCTTACCGGCAGATACGCAGTATTTT.

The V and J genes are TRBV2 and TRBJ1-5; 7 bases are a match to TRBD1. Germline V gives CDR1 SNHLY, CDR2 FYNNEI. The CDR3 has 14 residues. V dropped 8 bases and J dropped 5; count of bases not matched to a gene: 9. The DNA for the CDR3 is TGTGCCAGCGGAGGGACAGCTCGCGATCAGCCCCAGCATTTT. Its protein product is CASGGTARDQPQHF.